These 23 T cell receptor beta chains were sequenced from one sample in a study of human CD8 memory T cell subsets. Exhausted-like traits marked the TPEX cells, which were CCR7+ PD-1+ TIGIT+ early memory CD8+ T cells. It was UMI-labeled 5' RACE by which the TCR beta libraries were made. Reprocessing the 5' RACE reads, TCRdb reports a single entry for every CDR3 protein and omits DNA. Reported are about 8,800 distinct CDR3 sequences; the ten largest clones contain roughly 15%. The sequenced sample consisted of CD8+ T cells from PBMCs. These receptors came from a human donor in good health.

The chain has TRBV7-3 and TRBJ2-1; TCRdb names TRBD1, which stays unverified in the absence of DNA. CDR3 length: 16 amino acids. Germline V gene lookup returns CDR1 SGHTA and CDR2 FQGTGA. CDR3 protein: CASSLITGDIYNEQFF.

The V gene is TRBV7-9, the J gene TRBJ2-1. Germline V gene sequence: CDR1 SEHNR, CDR2 FQNEAQ (reference sequence). The CDR3 totals 13 residues. This chain's CDR3 is CASSLALGPEQFF. Supplemented by reference TRBV7-9 and TRBJ2-1, the full variable domain reads DTGVSQNPRHKITKRGQNVTFRCDPISEHNRLYWYRQTLGQGPEFLTYFQNEAQLEKSRLLSDRFSAERPKGSFSTLEIQRTEQGDSAMYLCASSLALGPEQFFGPGTRLTVL.

This sequence joins TRBV19 and TRBJ2-5; TCRdb names TRBD1, which stays unverified in the absence of DNA. CDR1 is LNHDA and CDR2 is SQIVND in the germline V gene (reference sequence). The CDR3 is made up of 16 amino acids. This CDR3 reads CASSIDLGQASETQYF.

This chain uses TRBV14 with TRBJ2-3; TCRdb selects TRBD1, and the lack of DNA leaves this call unchecked. In germline, CDR1 is SGHDN, CDR2 FVKESK. The CDR3 extends over 16 amino acids. CDR3 region: CASSQRRGRSTDTQYF. Complete variable domain (other parts from reference TRBV14 and TRBJ2-3): EAGVTQFPSHSVIEKGQTVTLRCDPISGHDNLYWYRRVMGKEIKFLLHFVKESKQDESGMPNNRFLAERTGGTYSTLKVQPAELEDSGVYFCASSQRRGRSTDTQYFGPGTRLTVL.

The chain couples TRBV7-6 to TRBJ2-3; TCRdb's D call of TRBD2 is untestable without DNA. The CDR3 is 17 amino acids. The germline CDR1 and CDR2 sequences are SGHVS and FNYEAQ. CDR3 in amino acids: CASSSSFAGGSTDTQYF.

The chain couples TRBV14 to TRBJ2-2; with no DNA, the TCRdb D assignment of TRBD1 cannot be verified. In germline, CDR1 is SGHDN, CDR2 FVKESK. CDR3 size: 16 residues. The chain's CDR3 is CASSHNPGPYTGELFF.

This chain uses TRBV6-1 with TRBJ2-7. Germline assignment: CDR1 MNHNS and CDR2 SASEGT. This CDR3 region has 15 residues. The chain's CDR3 is CASSELGSSSYEQYF.

This chain connects TRBV7-3 to TRBJ2-3; the TCRdb D gene call, TRBD1, has no DNA to confirm it. The CDR3 has 15 amino acids. From germline, CDR1 is SGHTA and CDR2 FQGTGA. Here the CDR3 reads CASSPGQASTDTQYF.

The chain combines TRBV7-2 with TRBJ2-1; TCRdb selects TRBD2, and the lack of DNA leaves this call unchecked. Germline V gene sequence: CDR1 SGHTA, CDR2 FQGNSA. The CDR3 extends over 15 amino acids. This CDR3 is CASSQGLAGYNEQFF.

J is TRBJ1-1 and V is TRBV12-3 or TRBV12-4. The CDR3 consists of 13 residues. CDR3 region: CASSAGRSTEAFF.

This rearrangement joins TRBV6-2 or TRBV6-3 to TRBJ2-7. The CDR3 totals 14 residues. Germline-derived CDR1 and CDR2 are MNHEY and SVGEGT. The CDR3 loop is CASTYGVASYEQYF.

J is TRBJ1-2 and V is TRBV7-9. CDR1 is SEHNR and CDR2 is FQNEAQ in the germline V gene (reference sequence). This CDR3 contains 15 residues. This CDR3 is CASSFPTAYNYGYTF.

V usage is TRBV4-3 and J usage is TRBJ2-5; the TCRdb D gene call, TRBD2, has no DNA to confirm it. The CDR3 is made up of 13 amino acids. Germline CDR1 LGHNA, CDR2 YSLEER. CDR3: CASSPTGRETQYF.

According to its frequency, this clonotype is medium-sized (0.01 to 0.1%). The chain recombines TRBV14 with TRBJ2-6; TCRdb returns TRBD1, unconfirmable since there is no DNA. CDR3 length: 16 amino acids. Germline V gene sequence: CDR1 SGHDN, CDR2 FVKESK. CDR3 in amino acids: CASTRGPSSGANVLTF.

This chain connects TRBV7-8 to TRBJ2-3; TCRdb calls TRBD2, which cannot be checked without DNA. Germline assignment: CDR1 SGHVS and CDR2 FQNEAQ. The CDR3 is 18 residues long. The chain's CDR3 is CASSLAGAGGGTTDTQYF.

The CDR3 region is CASSYTASGGTYGYTF. V gene TRBV6-2 or TRBV6-3 combines with J gene TRBJ1-2; the D call from TCRdb, TRBD1, cannot be confirmed without DNA. The V gene's germline CDR1 is MNHEY and CDR2 SVGEGT. This CDR3 has 16 amino acids.

By frequency, this clonotype is medium-sized. V gene TRBV4-1 combines with J gene TRBJ1-2. The CDR3 length is 14 residues. Germline assignment: CDR1 MGHRA and CDR2 YSYEKL. CDR3 loop: CASSQDKGGYGYTF.

The chain carries TRBV6-5 and TRBJ2-6. Germline-derived CDR1 and CDR2 are MNHEY and SVGAGI. The CDR3 sequence is 15 residues long. The CDR3 sequence is CASSYEAAGANVLTF.

The genes are TRBV4-3 and TRBJ2-1; the D call from TCRdb, TRBD2, cannot be confirmed without DNA. CDR1 and CDR2 from the germline V gene are LGHNA and YSLEER. The CDR3 has 16 amino acids. Here the CDR3 reads CASSQEVTSRRNEQFF.

This chain uses TRBV7-9 with TRBJ2-7. Germline-derived CDR1 and CDR2 are SEHNR and FQNEAQ (reference sequence). The CDR3 runs 12 residues. The CDR3 reads CASSLEGHEQYF.

This clonotype is labeled medium-sized based on frequency. V usage is TRBV5-1 and J usage is TRBJ2-3. Germline CDR1 SGHRS, CDR2 YFSETQ. CDR3 length: 14 amino acids. CDR3 in amino acids: CASSLVQGSDTQYF. The whole variable domain, filled in from reference TRBV5-1 and TRBJ2-3, reads KAGVTQTPRYLIKTRGQQVTLSCSPISGHRSVSWYQQTPGQGLQFLFEYFSETQRNKGNFPGRFSGRQFSNSRSEMNVSTLELGDSALYLCASSLVQGSDTQYFGPGTRLTVL.

This CDR3 is CASSPLWGFGETQYF. The genes are TRBV4-3 and TRBJ2-5; TCRdb selects TRBD1, and the lack of DNA leaves this call unchecked. Germline lookup yields CDR1 LGHNA and CDR2 YSLEER. The CDR3 is 15 residues long.

V usage is TRBV5-1 and J usage is TRBJ2-2; absent DNA, TCRdb's TRBD2 call cannot be checked. Germline CDR1 and CDR2: SGHRS and YFSETQ. This CDR3 has 16 residues. CDR3 sequence reads: CASSTTSGSNTGELFF.